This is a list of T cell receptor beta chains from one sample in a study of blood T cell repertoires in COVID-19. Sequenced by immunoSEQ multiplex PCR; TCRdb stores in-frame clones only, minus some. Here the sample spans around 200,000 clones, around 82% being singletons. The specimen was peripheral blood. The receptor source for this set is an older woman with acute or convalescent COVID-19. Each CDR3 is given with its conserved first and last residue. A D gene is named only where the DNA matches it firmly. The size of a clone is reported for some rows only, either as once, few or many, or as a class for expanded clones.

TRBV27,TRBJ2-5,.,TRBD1,TGTGCCAGCAGTTCCTGGACAGGGGGCAAGAAGACCCAGTACTTC,CASSSWTGGKKTQYF
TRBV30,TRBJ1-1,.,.,TGTGCCTGGAGTGGCCAGACGGGGAACACTGAAGCTTTCTTT,CAWSGQTGNTEAFF
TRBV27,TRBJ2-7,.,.,TGTGCCAGCAGTTTAAGAGGTCTCTCCTACGAGCAGTACTTC,CASSLRGLSYEQYF
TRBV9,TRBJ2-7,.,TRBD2,TGTGCCAGCAGCGCTGAGGCTAGCGGATACGAGCAGTACTTC,CASSAEASGYEQYF
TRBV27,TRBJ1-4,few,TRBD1,TGTGCCACCAAGGAGGTTGGAGGGGGCGAGGAAAAACTGTTTTTT,CATKEVGGGEEKLFF
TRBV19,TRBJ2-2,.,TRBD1,TGTGCCAGTTATGCTGTCCCGGGACAGGGTGGAAGAAACACCGGGGAGCTGTTTTTT,CASYAVPGQGGRNTGELFF
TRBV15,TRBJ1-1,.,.,TGTGCCACCAGCAGAGACAGGGTGGTCACTGAAGCTTTCTTT,CATSRDRVVTEAFF
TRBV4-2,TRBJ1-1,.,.,TGTGCCAGCAGCCAAAAAGGCGGCCTTGGCGACACTGAAGCTTTCTTT,CASSQKGGLGDTEAFF
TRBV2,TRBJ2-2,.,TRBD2,TGTGCCAGCAGTATAACTAGCGCCGGGGCCGGGGAGCTGTTTTTT,CASSITSAGAGELFF
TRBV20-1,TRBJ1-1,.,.,TGCAGTGCACCGGGGGTGACTGAAGCTTTCTTT,CSAPGVTEAFF
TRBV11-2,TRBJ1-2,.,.,TGTGCCAGCAGCTTAGATTACAGGAGCTATGGCTACACCTTC,CASSLDYRSYGYTF
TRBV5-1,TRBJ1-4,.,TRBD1,TGCGCCAGCAGCTCCGGGACAGGCGGAAAACTGTTTTTT,CASSSGTGGKLFF
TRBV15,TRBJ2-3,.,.,TGTGCCACCAGCAGAGAAGGAGGAACGGACGGAGATACGCAGTATTTT,CATSREGGTDGDTQYF
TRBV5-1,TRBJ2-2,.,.,TGCGCCAGCAGCCGCGGGGGCGGGGACACCGGGGAGCTGTTTTTT,CASSRGGGDTGELFF
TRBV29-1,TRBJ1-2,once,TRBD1,TGCAGCGTCCGGGACAGGGCAGGGGTAGGCTACACCTTC,CSVRDRAGVGYTF
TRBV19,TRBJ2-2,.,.,TGTGCCAGTAGAGCCGGGAATGCCGGGGAGCTGTTTTTT,CASRAGNAGELFF
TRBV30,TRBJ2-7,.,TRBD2,TGTGCCTGGAGTGTACCCGGTAGCGGGGTCACCTACGAGCAGTACTTC,CAWSVPGSGVTYEQYF
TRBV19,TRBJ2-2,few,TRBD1,TGTGCCAGTAGTTTCCGGGACAGGGTGGTGGCCGGGGAGCTGTTTTTT,CASSFRDRVVAGELFF
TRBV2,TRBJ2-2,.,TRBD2,TGTGCCTGCCGTCGAGGGACTAGCCTCACCGGGGAGCTGTTTTTT,CACRRGTSLTGELFF
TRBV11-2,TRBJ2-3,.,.,TGTGCCAGCAGCTTAGACCCCCTCGGAGATACGCAGTATTTT,CASSLDPLGDTQYF
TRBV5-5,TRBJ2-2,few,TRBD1,TGTGCCAGCAGCTTTGGGGACAGGGCCCGTGATGGGCAGCTGTTTTTT,CASSFGDRARDGQLFF
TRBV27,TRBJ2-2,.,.,TGTGCCAGCAGTTCCGGGTACGGGGAGCTGTTTTTT,CASSSGYGELFF
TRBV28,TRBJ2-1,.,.,TGTGCCAGCCATCGCCGGGAGAGCTCCTACAATGAGCAGTTCTTC,CASHRRESSYNEQFF
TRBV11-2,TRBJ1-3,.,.,TGTGCCAGCAGCTTAGCGGGGGGAAACACCATATATTTT,CASSLAGGNTIYF
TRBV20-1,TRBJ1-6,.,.,TGCAGTGCTAGTGGGGGGGTCGGGGATTCACCCCTCCACTTT,CSASGGVGDSPLHF
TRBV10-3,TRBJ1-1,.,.,TGTGCCATCAGTGAGACGAGACAGGCGGGAGCTTTCTTT,CAISETRQAGAFF
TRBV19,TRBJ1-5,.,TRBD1,TGTGCCAGTAGTATAGTTTGGACAGGGAGTCAGCCCCAGCATTTT,CASSIVWTGSQPQHF
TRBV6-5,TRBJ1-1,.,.,TGTGCCAGCAGTTACTCGTGGGAGGTTGAAGCTTTCTTT,CASSYSWEVEAFF
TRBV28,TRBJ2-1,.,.,TGTGCCAGCAGTTTAGGAGGCCCAGGCGAGCAGTTCTTC,CASSLGGPGEQFF
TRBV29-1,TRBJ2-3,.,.,TGCAGCGTTGTGGGAGTCACAGGGACGAGCACAGATACGCAGTATTTT,CSVVGVTGTSTDTQYF
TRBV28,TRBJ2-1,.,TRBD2,TGTGCCAGCACATCTAGCGGGAGGTACAATGAGCAGTTCTTC,CASTSSGRYNEQFF
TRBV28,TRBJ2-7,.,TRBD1,TGTGCCAGCAGGAGAACCGGACAGGCTGGCGAGCAGTACTTC,CASRRTGQAGEQYF
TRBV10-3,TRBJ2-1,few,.,TGTGCCATCAGTGAGTCTAGCAGGGATGAGCAGTTCTTC,CAISESSRDEQFF
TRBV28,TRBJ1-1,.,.,TGTGCCAGCAGCTCAGGGCCCCCGGAGGCTTTCTTT,CASSSGPPEAFF
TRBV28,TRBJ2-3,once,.,TGTGCCAGCACCCTCGGGGATCCCACAGATACGCAGTATTTT,CASTLGDPTDTQYF
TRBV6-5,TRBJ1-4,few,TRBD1,TGTGCCAGCAGAGCGACAGGGGCGGGTGAAAAACTGTTTTTT,CASRATGAGEKLFF
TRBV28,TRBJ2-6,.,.,TGTGCCAGCACCCGGTTTAGGGGCTCTGGGGCCAACGTCCTGACTTTC,CASTRFRGSGANVLTF
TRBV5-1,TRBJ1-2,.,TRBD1,TGCGCCAGCAGCACGGGACAGGACGGCTACACCTTC,CASSTGQDGYTF
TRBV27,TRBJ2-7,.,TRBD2,TGTGCCAGCAGACTAGCGGGACTCCGCGAGCAGTACTTC,CASRLAGLREQYF
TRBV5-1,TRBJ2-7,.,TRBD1,TGCGCCAGCAGCCACAAATCGACAGGGGAGTCCTACGAGCAGTACTTC,CASSHKSTGESYEQYF
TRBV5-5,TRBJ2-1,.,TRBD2,TGTGCCAGCAGCTGGGGCTGGGGACTAGCGGGAGAAGGTGAGCAGTTCTTC,CASSWGWGLAGEGEQFF
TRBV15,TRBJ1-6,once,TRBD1,TGTGCCACCAGCGCCCGACGCGACAGGGGGAATTCACCCCTCCACTTT,CATSARRDRGNSPLHF
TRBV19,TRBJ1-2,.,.,TGTGCCAGTAGTATCCAGGGAGGGGGAAACTATGGCTACACCTTC,CASSIQGGGNYGYTF
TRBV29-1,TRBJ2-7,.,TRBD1,TGCAGCGTTATCGACAGGGGAAGCCACGAGCAGTACTTC,CSVIDRGSHEQYF
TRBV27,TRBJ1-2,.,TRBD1,TGTGCCAGCAGTGCCGGACAGGGGGTTGTAATCGGAGGCTACACCTTC,CASSAGQGVVIGGYTF
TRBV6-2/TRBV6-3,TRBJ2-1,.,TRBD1,TGTGCCAGCAGTTCTACAGGGGGACAGGACAATGAGCAGTTCTTC,CASSSTGGQDNEQFF
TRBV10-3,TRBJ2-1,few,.,TGTGCCCTCCAGGGCCAGGGAATGAATGAGCAGTTCTTC,CALQGQGMNEQFF
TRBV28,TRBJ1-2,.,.,TGTGCCAGCAGTTTAGCGGGGTCGAACTATGGCTACACCTTC,CASSLAGSNYGYTF
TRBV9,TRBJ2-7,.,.,TGTGCCAGCAGCGTTTTATTGGGAGCCGAGCAGTACTTC,CASSVLLGAEQYF
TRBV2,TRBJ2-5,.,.,TGTGCCAGCAGACGCGGGACCTCCGAGGGGTCCCAGTACTTC,CASRRGTSEGSQYF
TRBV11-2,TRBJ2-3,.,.,TGTGCCAGCAGCTCGACGACTAGTATGGGATCAGATACGCAGTATTTT,CASSSTTSMGSDTQYF
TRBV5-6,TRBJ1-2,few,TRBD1,TGTGCCAGCAGCTCCGTGGACAGGACCTATGGCTACACCTTC,CASSSVDRTYGYTF
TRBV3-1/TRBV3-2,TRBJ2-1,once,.,TGTGCCAGCAGCCACATAGCGGACAATGAGCAGTTCTTC,CASSHIADNEQFF
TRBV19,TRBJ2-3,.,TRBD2,TGTGCCAGTAGTATCAAGCGGGGACCCACAGATACGCAGTATTTT,CASSIKRGPTDTQYF